A selection of T cell receptor beta chains follows, all from one sample in a study of Ad26.COV2.S vaccination and SARS-CoV-2 variants. Clones were read by immunoSEQ multiplex PCR, and TCRdb kept only the in-frame ones, dropping some. The sample lists some 300,000 clones, around four fifths occurring once. Sequencing used peripheral blood, obtained in a trial of Ad26.COV2.S vaccine versus placebo. These TCRs come from a person between 18 and 65 years old who received the Ad26.COV2.S COVID-19 vaccine or a placebo. Each CDR3 is given with its conserved first and last residue. A D gene is named only where the DNA matches it firmly. The size field is filled for only some rows; it gives once, few, many or a size class.

D gene: .; clone size: .; J gene: TRBJ1-3; V gene: TRBV5-6; CDR3 protein: CASSLGLLEGLEGNTIYF; CDR3 DNA: TGTGCCAGCAGCTTGGGTCTTCTGGAGGGGCTAGAAGGAAACACCATATATTTT
D gene: .; clone size: .; J gene: TRBJ1-1; V gene: TRBV18; CDR3 protein: CASSPGRSSEAFF; CDR3 DNA: TGTGCCAGCTCACCTGGCAGGAGCAGTGAAGCTTTCTTT
D gene: TRBD2; clone size: .; J gene: TRBJ2-5; V gene: TRBV28; CDR3 protein: CATAGGAQETQYF; CDR3 DNA: TGTGCCACCGCCGGGGGGGCCCAAGAGACCCAGTACTTC
D gene: .; clone size: once; J gene: TRBJ1-1; V gene: TRBV27; CDR3 protein: CASSFVGGSTEAFF; CDR3 DNA: TGTGCCAGCAGTTTTGTCGGGGGAAGCACTGAAGCTTTCTTT
D gene: .; clone size: .; J gene: TRBJ1-5; V gene: TRBV12-3/TRBV12-4; CDR3 protein: CASSSTPGPRHF; CDR3 DNA: TGTGCCAGCAGTTCTACCCCGGGACCCCGACATTTT
D gene: .; clone size: .; J gene: TRBJ1-2; V gene: TRBV7-9; CDR3 protein: CASSLGVHNYGYTF; CDR3 DNA: TGTGCCAGCAGCCTGGGAGTCCATAACTATGGCTACACCTTC
D gene: .; clone size: .; J gene: TRBJ2-3; V gene: TRBV18; CDR3 protein: CASSPTADTQYF; CDR3 DNA: TGTGCCAGCTCACCGACGGCAGATACGCAGTATTTT
D gene: .; clone size: few; J gene: TRBJ1-1; V gene: TRBV28; CDR3 protein: CASSLSLPRGTEAFF; CDR3 DNA: TGTGCCAGCAGCCTGTCCCTCCCAAGGGGCACTGAAGCTTTCTTT
D gene: .; clone size: few; J gene: TRBJ1-1; V gene: TRBV5-1; CDR3 protein: CASSLGPEAFF; CDR3 DNA: TGCGCCAGCAGCTTGGGGCCAGAGGCTTTCTTT
D gene: .; clone size: once; J gene: TRBJ2-1; V gene: TRBV29-1; CDR3 protein: CSVEGGIRTGQFF; CDR3 DNA: TGCAGCGTTGAAGGGGGAATCAGGACTGGGCAGTTCTTC
D gene: TRBD2; clone size: .; J gene: TRBJ2-5; V gene: TRBV18; CDR3 protein: CASSPFGGESETQYF; CDR3 DNA: TGTGCCAGCTCACCGTTCGGGGGGGAGTCGGAGACCCAGTACTTC
D gene: TRBD1; clone size: .; J gene: TRBJ2-7; V gene: TRBV27; CDR3 protein: CASSLRETILGQGTYEQYF; CDR3 DNA: TGTGCCAGCAGTTTACGGGAAACGATCCTGGGACAGGGAACCTACGAGCAGTACTTC
D gene: TRBD2; clone size: once; J gene: TRBJ2-4; V gene: TRBV5-1; CDR3 protein: CASSPGRGSGVNIQYF; CDR3 DNA: TGCGCCAGCAGCCCTGGGAGGGGCTCGGGCGTGAACATTCAGTACTTC